The 20 T cell receptor beta chains reported below all come from one sample, sequenced in a study of CXCR3-negative and CXCR3-positive naive CD8 T cells. The authors made the TRB cDNA libraries by 5' RACE using UMI labels. With the 5' RACE reads reprocessed, TCRdb shows one record per CDR3 protein and no DNA. The data include around 61,000 distinct CDR3 sequences; the top ten clones carry 0.71%. Study-level points and caveats: CXCR3-negative naive cells had less hydrophobic TRB CDR3s than did CXCR3-positive naive cells.

Antigens of these TCRs are unknown. Sequencing was carried out using naive CXCR3+ CD8+ T cells from blood. Specified subset: CD45RO-CCR7+CD27+CD95- naive CD8+ T cells expressing CXCR3 (TNR3+). These receptors were taken from a human donor in good health. Some clones in this sample may be carry-over from other donors' samples.

The chain carries TRBV20-1 and TRBJ2-7. The CDR3 has 18 amino acids. Germline CDR1 DFQATT, CDR2 SNEGSKA (reference sequence). The CDR3 region is CSARDHRLTNTQTYEQYF.

J is TRBJ1-4 and V is TRBV27. Germline V gives CDR1 MNHEY, CDR2 SMNVEV (reference sequence). The CDR3 has 15 amino acids. The CDR3 spells CASSATWENNEKLFF.

The chain has TRBV29-1 and TRBJ1-1. Germline-derived CDR1 and CDR2 are SQVTM and ANQGSEA. The CDR3 loop spans 11 amino acids. CDR3 amino acids: CSAQTGIEAFF.

The chain has TRBV28 and TRBJ1-2. The CDR3 spans 14 residues. The germline gives CDR1 MDHEN, CDR2 SYDVKM. The CDR3 protein is CASSLGRVQGGYTF.

This CDR3 reads CASSFRQNSYEQYF. The chain recombines TRBV5-1 with TRBJ2-7. CDR3 size: 14 residues. Looked up from germline, CDR1 is SGHRS and CDR2 is YFSETQ.

The chain employs TRBV4-2 and TRBJ2-1; lacking DNA, the TRBD2 call made by TCRdb goes unchecked. The CDR3 sequence is 15 residues long. Germline V gene data show CDR1 as LGHNA and CDR2 as YNFKEQ. This CDR3 is CASSQDRSGGYEQFF.

V usage is TRBV14 and J usage is TRBJ2-7. Germline V CDR1 and CDR2: SGHDN, FVKESK. The CDR3 covers 15 residues. The CDR3 is CASSHWEEGRYEQYF. Supplemented by reference TRBV14 and TRBJ2-7, the full variable domain reads EAGVTQFPSHSVIEKGQTVTLRCDPISGHDNLYWYRRVMGKEIKFLLHFVKESKQDESGMPNNRFLAERTGGTYSTLKVQPAELEDSGVYFCASSHWEEGRYEQYFGPGTRLTVT.

This rearrangement joins TRBV9 to TRBJ2-5; TCRdb returns TRBD1, unconfirmable since there is no DNA. The CDR3 runs to 14 residues. Germline V gives CDR1 SGDLS, CDR2 YYNGEE. This CDR3 reads CASSAWGGQETQYF.

The genes are TRBV19 and TRBJ2-7; TCRdb calls TRBD2, which cannot be checked without DNA. Per the germline V gene, CDR1 is LNHDA and CDR2 is SQIVND (reference sequence). This CDR3 is built from 18 residues. The CDR3 here is CASSILPVELAGSYEQYF.

This chain uses TRBV7-6 with TRBJ2-1; no DNA is available, so the TRBD2 call from TCRdb remains unchecked. Germline V lookup: CDR1 SGHVS, CDR2 FNYEAQ. The CDR3 totals 18 residues. The CDR3 sequence is CASSLELAGGLSYNEQFF. Full variable domain (missing parts from reference TRBV7-6 and TRBJ2-1): GAGVSQSPRYKVTKRGQDVALRCDPISGHVSLYWYRQALGQGPEFLTYFNYEAQQDKSGLPNDRFSAERPEGSISTLTIQRTEQRDSAMYRCASSLELAGGLSYNEQFFGPGTRLTVL.

The gene calls are TRBV7-2 and TRBJ2-5; the TRBD1 assignment by TCRdb is unverifiable without DNA. The CDR3 runs 15 residues. Germline CDR1 and CDR2: SGHTA and FQGNSA. Here the CDR3 reads CASSPVPGGQETQYF.

The chain links TRBV5-1 to TRBJ2-7; lacking DNA, the TRBD1 call made by TCRdb goes unchecked. Germline CDR1 SGHRS, CDR2 YFSETQ. The CDR3 contains 16 residues. CDR3 protein: CASRNRTGTLLYEQYF.

The chain carries TRBV5-1 and TRBJ2-7; the D gene TCRdb calls, TRBD2, cannot be checked with no DNA. In germline, CDR1 is SGHRS, CDR2 YFSETQ. The CDR3 spans 17 residues. The CDR3 spells CASSLMASGTSSYEQYF.

The chain carries TRBV29-1 and TRBJ2-1. This CDR3 has 11 amino acids. Per germline, CDR1 SQVTM and CDR2 ANQGSEA. The CDR3 loop reads CSVVGNNEQFF.

The chain recombines TRBV4-3 with TRBJ2-7. The CDR3 has 15 residues. Germline values: CDR1 LGHNA, CDR2 YSLEER. CDR3 loop: CASSQEWETSYEQYF.

The chain links TRBV2 to TRBJ2-3; TCRdb reports TRBD1, a call that lacks DNA to check it against. Per germline, CDR1 SNHLY and CDR2 FYNNEI. The CDR3 is 13 residues long. The CDR3 is CASVLGAQDTQYF. Based on the CDR3 plus reference TRBV2 and TRBJ2-3, the full variable domain is EPEVTQTPSHQVTQMGQEVILRCVPISNHLYFYWYRQILGQKVEFLVSFYNNEISEKSEIFDDQFSVERPDGSNFTLKIRSTKLEDSAMYFCASVLGAQDTQYFGPGTRLTVL.

The chain couples TRBV28 to TRBJ2-7. The CDR3 extends over 11 amino acids. Germline V lookup: CDR1 MDHEN, CDR2 SYDVKM. CDR3 amino acids: CASRKVDEQYF.

The V call is TRBV30, the J call TRBJ2-2. Per the germline V gene, CDR1 is GTSNPN and CDR2 is SVGIG (reference sequence). This CDR3 is built from 12 residues. CDR3 amino acids: CAWSRISGELFF. Drawing the rest from reference TRBV30 and TRBJ2-2, the complete variable domain is SQTIHQWPATLVQPVGSPLSLECTVEGTSNPNLYWYRQAAGRGLQLLFYSVGIGQISSEVPQNLSASRPQDRQFILSSKKLLLSDSGFYLCAWSRISGELFFGEGSRLTVL.

J is TRBJ1-1 and V is TRBV29-1. The CDR3 covers 14 residues. Germline CDR1 SQVTM, CDR2 ANQGSEA. The CDR3: CSVVDRSGNTEAFF. The entire variable domain, with the rest obtained from reference TRBV29-1 and TRBJ1-1, is as follows: SAVISQKPSRDICQRGTSLTIQCQVDSQVTMMFWYRQQPGQSLTLIATANQGSEATYESGFVIDKFPISRPNLTFSTLTVSNMSPEDSSIYLCSVVDRSGNTEAFFGQGTRLTVV.

The J gene is TRBJ1-2, the V gene TRBV7-2; TCRdb's D gene call, TRBD1, goes unchecked for lack of DNA. The germline gives CDR1 SGHTA, CDR2 FQGNSA. This CDR3 region has 13 residues. The CDR3 is CASSQTGDYGYTF.